Following are 25 T cell receptor beta chains from one sample sequenced in a study of cytomegalovirus exposure and HLA in healthy donors. 13 Jbeta primers and 60 Vbeta primers were used for the PCR. Measured with immunoSEQ multiplex PCR; TCRdb has only the in-frame clones, and not every one. The table records 95,000 to 150,000 clones, about 75% of them present only once. Sequenced: PBMCs. Receptors originate from a man between 60 and 70 years old in good health and CMV-seropositive.

This clone was observed a few times. The chain is built from TRBV5-1 and TRBJ2-2; maybe TRBD1 (8 bases). CDR1 is SGHRS and CDR2 is YFSETQ in the germline V gene. V was cut by 2 bases and J by 1 base, with 18 bases left in between. This CDR3 spans 18 amino acids. The CDR3 here is CASSFLPGGTGNTGELFF. DNA for the CDR3: TGCGCCAGCAGCTTCCTGCCCGGGGGGACAGGGAACACCGGGGAGCTGTTTTTT. Supplemented by reference TRBV5-1 and TRBJ2-2, the full variable domain reads KAGVTQTPRYLIKTRGQQVTLSCSPISGHRSVSWYQQTPGQGLQFLFEYFSETQRNKGNFPGRFSGRQFSNSRSEMNVSTLELGDSALYLCASSFLPGGTGNTGELFFGEGSRLTVL.

The chain links TRBV30 to TRBJ1-2, with D possibly being TRBD1 (6 bases). This CDR3 has 14 amino acids. Germline CDR1 is GTSNPN and CDR2 is SVGIG (reference sequence). The V gene lost 5 bases and the J gene lost 4 bases, with 17 bases spanning the gap. CDR3 residues: CAWSGGPRGYGYTF. CDR3 sequence (DNA): TGTGCCTGGTCCGGGGGGCCAAGGGGCTATGGCTACACCTTC.

The chain couples TRBV5-1 to TRBJ2-7; D possibly corresponds to TRBD2 (7 bases). Trimming removed 5 bases from V and 7 bases from J, with 25 bases in between. The CDR3 length is 16 residues. The germline CDR1 and CDR2 sequences are SGHRS and YFSETQ. CDR3 amino acids: CASSSVSRGRFREQYF. CDR3 coding DNA: TGCGCCAGCAGTTCCGTTTCGCGGGGGCGGTTTCGGGAGCAGTACTTC.

This rearrangement joins TRBV28 to TRBJ1-3; possibly TRBD1 for D (6 bases). Trimming left V 8 bases short and J 8 bases short, with 19 bases between. Germline V lookup: CDR1 MDHEN, CDR2 SYDVKM. CDR3 length: 14 amino acids. The chain's CDR3 is CASDQTQGTDTIYF. In DNA form, the CDR3 reads TGTGCCAGCGATCAAACCCAGGGGACGGACACCATATATTTT.

The chain employs TRBV2 and TRBJ2-1; 8 bases map to TRBD2. The junction had 6 bases not matched to a gene; V was cut back by 11 bases and J by 0 bases. CDR3 length: 14 amino acids. Germline V CDR1 and CDR2: SNHLY, FYNNEI. CDR3 bases: TGTGCCCTCCTGAGCGGGAGCTCCTACAATGAGCAGTTCTTC. The encoded protein is CALLSGSSYNEQFF. The whole variable domain, filled in from reference TRBV2 and TRBJ2-1, reads EPEVTQTPSHQVTQMGQEVILRCVPISNHLYFYWYRQILGQKVEFLVSFYNNEISEKSEIFDDQFSVERPDGSNFTLKIRSTKLEDSAMYFCALLSGSSYNEQFFGPGTRLTVL.

This CDR3 is CASSGTGIANTEAFF. DNA for the CDR3: TGTGCCAGCTCAGGGACAGGGATTGCGAACACTGAAGCTTTCTTT. The chain is built from TRBV18 and TRBJ1-1, with 9 bases fitting TRBD1. Germline V gives CDR1 KGHSH, CDR2 LQKENI. V dropped 5 bases and J dropped 1; count of bases not matched to a gene: 5. The CDR3 loop spans 15 amino acids. The variable domain in full, with the rest retrieved from reference TRBV18 and TRBJ1-1, is NAGVMQNPRHLVRRRGQEARLRCSPMKGHSHVYWYRQLPEEGLKFMVYLQKENIIDESGMPKERFSAEFPKEGPSILRIQQVVRGDSAAYFCASSGTGIANTEAFFGQGTRLTVV.

V is TRBV30 and J is TRBJ1-4; D remains unclear. V lost 1 base, J lost 0 bases, and 6 bases lay in between. CDR3 length: 14 residues. Germline lookup yields CDR1 GTSNPN and CDR2 SVGIG (reference sequence). The CDR3 nucleotides read TGTGCCTGGAGTGGCACAACAACTAATGAAAAACTGTTTTTT. Protein: CAWSGTTTNEKLFF.

V and J are TRBV29-1 and TRBJ2-7; 8 nucleotides match TRBD1. The V gene's germline CDR1 is SQVTM and CDR2 ANQGSEA. This CDR3 comprises 12 residues. The trim removed 4 bases at V and 3 bases at J, leaving 2 bases unmatched. This CDR3 reads CSVGTGRYEQYF. Here the CDR3 DNA reads TGCAGCGTTGGGACAGGGCGCTACGAGCAGTACTTC.

This chain joins TRBV19 and TRBJ2-7, with D possibly being TRBD1 (5 bases). The ends were cut back, 7 bases at V and 3 bases at J, with 16 bases in the middle. Germline V CDR1 and CDR2: LNHDA, SQIVND (reference sequence). CDR3 length: 14 amino acids. CDR3 coding DNA: TGTGCCAGTACCGTGGGGCCAGGGAACTACGAGCAGTACTTC. Translation: CASTVGPGNYEQYF.

In its sample, this clone was seen once. DNA of the CDR3: TGTGCCAGCAACCACCAGCGGGGCCCTGGGGCCAACGTCCTGACTTTC. Protein: CASNHQRGPGANVLTF. The J gene is TRBJ2-6, the V gene TRBV7-2, with 7 bases fitting TRBD2. Germline CDR1 reads SGHTA; CDR2 reads FQGNSA. The CDR3 spans 16 residues. V was pared by 7 bases and J by 2 bases, with 8 bases of the junction left unmatched.

This clone was found a few times. The rearrangement joins TRBV9 to TRBJ1-1; TRBD1 is a possible D gene (5 bases). The germline V gene encodes CDR1 SGDLS and CDR2 YYNGEE. The CDR3 contains 16 residues. V was clipped by 3 bases and J by 1 base, with 16 bases between them. The CDR3 DNA follows: TGTGCCAGCAGCGCGGCGGGAGGGGCGGGGAACACTGAAGCTTTCTTT. This codes for CASSAAGGAGNTEAFF.

The V gene is TRBV7-6, the J gene TRBJ1-3, with D unclear. The CDR3 has 14 amino acids. Germline V CDR1 and CDR2: SGHVS, FNYEAQ. V lost 2 bases and J 0 bases, leaving 5 bases between the germline ends. The DNA of the CDR3 is TGTGCCAGCAGCTTAACATCCTCTGGAAACACCATATATTTT. This codes for CASSLTSSGNTIYF.

In nucleotides, the CDR3 is TGTGCCAGTAGTATATCGGGGAACACTGAAGCTTTCTTT. As protein: CASSISGNTEAFF. The genes are TRBV19 and TRBJ1-1; D not certain. This CDR3 region has 13 residues. The V gene lost 2 bases and the J gene lost 1 base, with 5 bases spanning the gap. Germline V gives CDR1 LNHDA, CDR2 SQIVND (reference sequence).

This sequence joins TRBV19 and TRBJ1-1; 8 bases match TRBD1. The V gene end was trimmed by 3 bases and the J gene end by 1 base; junction bases not matched to a gene: 4. The CDR3 runs to 15 residues. In germline, CDR1 is LNHDA, CDR2 SQIVND (reference sequence). The CDR3 here is CASSITGQENTEAFF. The CDR3 DNA reads as TGTGCCAGTAGTATTACGGGACAGGAGAACACTGAAGCTTTCTTT.

This chain joins TRBV7-9 and TRBJ1-1; D is ambiguous. Trimming pared 5 bases from V and 0 bases from J, leaving 7 bases between. Germline-derived CDR1 and CDR2 are SEHNR and FQNEAQ (reference sequence). The CDR3 is made up of 13 amino acids. The DNA of the CDR3 is TGTGCCAGCAGCCCCGCTATGAACACTGAAGCTTTCTTT. Amino acids: CASSPAMNTEAFF.

The V and J genes are TRBV5-1 and TRBJ2-4; D perhaps matches TRBD2 (5 bases). The CDR3 totals 15 residues. The germline V gene has CDR1 SGHRS and CDR2 YFSETQ. V was trimmed by 0 bases and J by 0 bases, leaving 7 bases between them. In DNA form, the CDR3 reads TGCGCCAGCAGCTTGGAAGCGGTAGCCAAAAACATTCAGTACTTC. It is translated as CASSLEAVAKNIQYF.

This chain uses TRBV5-1 with TRBJ2-1; perhaps TRBD1 as D (6 bases). Trimming shortened V by 4 bases and J by 5 bases, and 22 bases separated the two germline ends. Germline CDR1 is SGHRS and CDR2 is YFSETQ. The CDR3 extends over 17 amino acids. The CDR3 loop reads CASSQTAGQLFDNEQFF. In nucleotides, the CDR3 is TGCGCCAGCAGCCAAACCGCAGGACAGCTCTTTGACAATGAGCAGTTCTTC.

The genes are TRBV10-3 and TRBJ2-7; 10 bases align to TRBD1. Per the germline V gene, CDR1 is ENHRY and CDR2 is SYGVKD. The CDR3 contains 16 residues. Trimming removed 3 bases from V and 1 base from J; junction bases left unmatched: 6. The CDR3 sequence: CAISDPGQGLSYEQYF. For the CDR3, the DNA is TGTGCCATCAGTGACCCGGGACAGGGGCTTTCCTACGAGCAGTACTTC.

The J gene is TRBJ2-3, the V gene TRBV2, with a weak D call TRBD2 (6 bases). This CDR3 is built from 13 residues. V lost 6 bases and J lost 6, with 13 bases in between. Germline CDR1 reads SNHLY; CDR2 reads FYNNEI. In DNA, the CDR3 is TGTGCCAGCAGAGGGAACCGGGGGGATACGCAGTATTTT. Translating it yields CASRGNRGDTQYF.

The CDR3 protein is CASRLVLYNEQFF. CDR3 sequence (DNA): TGTGCCAGCCGACTAGTCCTATACAATGAGCAGTTCTTC. J is TRBJ2-1 and V is TRBV2; D perhaps matches TRBD2 (6 bases). This CDR3 is built from 13 residues. The germline gives CDR1 SNHLY, CDR2 FYNNEI. V lost 8 bases, J lost 4 bases, and 12 bases lay in between.

V usage is TRBV28 and J usage is TRBJ2-3; 9 positions match TRBD2. This CDR3 region has 14 residues. CDR1 is MDHEN, CDR2 SYDVKM, per germline. V lost 3 bases, J lost 3 bases, and 1 base stayed unmatched. CDR3 coding DNA: TGTGCCAGCAGTTTCCTAGCGGGAACAGATACGCAGTATTTT. This sequence encodes CASSFLAGTDTQYF.

The chain is built from TRBV7-9 and TRBJ2-7, with D maybe TRBD2 (5 bases). The V gene's germline CDR1 is SEHNR and CDR2 FQNEAQ (reference sequence). V lost 4 bases and J 2 bases, leaving 12 bases between the germline ends. This CDR3 contains 14 residues. The CDR3: CASSSRADPYEQYF. For the CDR3, the DNA is TGTGCCAGCAGCTCGCGGGCGGACCCCTACGAGCAGTACTTC.

V and J are TRBV5-1 and TRBJ2-1; TRBD1 matches 10 bases. V was clipped by 3 bases and J by 8 bases; unmatched bases: 8. Germline V lookup: CDR1 SGHRS, CDR2 YFSETQ. The CDR3 consists of 15 residues. The CDR3 region has the DNA TGCGCCAGCAGCTCGGCGGGGACAGGGGACTATGAGCAGTTCTTC. It codes for CASSSAGTGDYEQFF. Variable domain in full (rest from reference TRBV5-1 and TRBJ2-1): KAGVTQTPRYLIKTRGQQVTLSCSPISGHRSVSWYQQTPGQGLQFLFEYFSETQRNKGNFPGRFSGRQFSNSRSEMNVSTLELGDSALYLCASSSAGTGDYEQFFGPGTRLTVL.

This clone has just one count. The V call is TRBV5-1, the J call TRBJ1-4; D is unresolved. CDR1 is SGHRS, CDR2 YFSETQ, per germline. The ends were cut back, 1 base at V and 8 bases at J, with 15 bases in the middle. The CDR3 runs to 15 residues. CDR3 bases: TGCGCCAGCAGCTTGTTGGGCTATTCTGGAGAAAAACTGTTTTTT. It yields the protein CASSLLGYSGEKLFF.

About this clone: Other DNA sequences within the sample encode an identical CDR3. The J gene is TRBJ1-2, the V gene TRBV5-4; D is undetermined. The CDR3 sequence is 16 residues long. Germline V gives CDR1 SGHNT, CDR2 YYREEE (reference sequence). Trimming shortened V by 4 bases and J by 4 bases, and 20 bases separated the two germline ends. The CDR3: CASSRGRPDSGYGYTF. The CDR3 DNA follows: TGTGCCAGCAGCCGTGGAAGGCCTGACTCGGGCTATGGCTACACCTTC.